Below, one TCR beta chain is given with its context. Its antigen is unknown. The PCR contained 60 Vbeta and 13 Jbeta primers. Here immunoSEQ multiplex PCR was the method, and the copy in TCRdb shows in-frame clones only, minus some. The table shows 130,000 to 150,000 clones, with 73% occurring only once. This entry is derived from a study of cytomegalovirus exposure and HLA in healthy donors. Study-wide results and caveats: Among CMV-associated TCR beta chains, most appeared HLA-restricted in a later analysis. CMV serostatus stood as the only immune exposure information on hand. Some public TCRs appeared in many individuals, while most sequences were rare.

Germline CDR1 LGHNA, CDR2 YNFKEQ. The CDR3 has 15 amino acids. After removal of 1 base from V and 2 bases from J, the junction contained 4 bases not matched to a gene. The source of this sequence is a woman aged 18-29 years in good health and CMV-seronegative. This sequence joins TRBV4-2 and TRBJ2-5; 7 nucleotides match TRBD2. Sequencing was performed on PBMCs. The CDR3 reads CASSQARGLQETQYF. Written as DNA, the CDR3 is TGTGCCAGCAGCCAAGCGCGGGGACTACAAGAGACCCAGTACTTC.